This T cell receptor beta chain was identified during a study of spatial heterogeneity in lung cancer. The study tagged each TCR cDNA molecule with a unique molecular identifier. Each CDR3 protein is one row after TCRdb ran MiXCR on the 5' RACE reads. The sample records around 45,000 distinct CDR3 sequences, around 15% being singletons. Broader study findings: Tumor TCRs that were ubiquitous and expanded showed up in blood more at resection than follow-up.

Per the germline V gene, CDR1 is SNHLY and CDR2 is FYNNEI. The CDR3 has 12 residues. Time point reported: sample taken at primary tumor resection. Frozen PBMC, nontumor lung or tumor provided whole RNA, which was sequenced unsorted. Patients with untreated early-stage non-small cell lung cancer, numbering approximately 79, were the donors. This clonotype was recorded a few times. The antigen remains unidentified. At one end the junction does not follow the germline gene, possibly because of a read error. The TCR sequence derives from a male donor with early-stage non-small cell lung cancer. This chain links TRBV2 with TRBJ2-3, with a weak D call TRBD2 (5 bases). The sample consisted of PBMCs, taken at surgery. This CDR3 is CASSGLGDTQYF. As DNA, the CDR3 is TGTGCCAGTAGTGGACTTGGAGATACGCAGTATTTT.